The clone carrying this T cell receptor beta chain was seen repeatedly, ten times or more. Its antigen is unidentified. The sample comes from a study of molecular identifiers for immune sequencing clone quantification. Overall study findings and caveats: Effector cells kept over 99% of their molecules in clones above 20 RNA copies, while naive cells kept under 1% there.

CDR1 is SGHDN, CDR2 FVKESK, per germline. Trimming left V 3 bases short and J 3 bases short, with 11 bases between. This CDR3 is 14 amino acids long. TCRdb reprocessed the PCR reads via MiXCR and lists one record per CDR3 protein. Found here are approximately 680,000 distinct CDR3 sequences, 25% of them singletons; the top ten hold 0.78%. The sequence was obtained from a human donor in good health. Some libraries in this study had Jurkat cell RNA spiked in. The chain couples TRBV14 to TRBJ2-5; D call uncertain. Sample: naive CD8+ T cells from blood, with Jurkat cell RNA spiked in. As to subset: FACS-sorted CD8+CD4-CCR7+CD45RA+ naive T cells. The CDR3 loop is CASSQNRAEETQYF. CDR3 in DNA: TGTGCCAGCAGCCAGAACCGGGCAGAAGAGACCCAGTACTTC.